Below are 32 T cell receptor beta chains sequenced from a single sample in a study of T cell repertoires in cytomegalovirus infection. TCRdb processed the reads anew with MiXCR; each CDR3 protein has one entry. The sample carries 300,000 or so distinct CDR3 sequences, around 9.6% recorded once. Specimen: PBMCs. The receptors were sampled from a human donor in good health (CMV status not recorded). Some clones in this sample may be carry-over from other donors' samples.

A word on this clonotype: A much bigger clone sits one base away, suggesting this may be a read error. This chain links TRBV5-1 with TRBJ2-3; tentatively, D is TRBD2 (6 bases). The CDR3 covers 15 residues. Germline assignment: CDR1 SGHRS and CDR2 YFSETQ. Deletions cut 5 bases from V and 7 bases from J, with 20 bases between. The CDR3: CASRGHGDSWYTQYF. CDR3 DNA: TGCGCCAGCAGAGGACATGGGGACTCCTGGTATACGCAGTATTTT.

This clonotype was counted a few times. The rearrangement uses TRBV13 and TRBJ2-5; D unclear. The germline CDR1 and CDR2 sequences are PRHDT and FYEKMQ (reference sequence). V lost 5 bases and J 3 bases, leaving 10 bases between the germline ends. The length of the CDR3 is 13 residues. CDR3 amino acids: CASSHGRKETQYF. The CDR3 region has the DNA TGTGCCAGCAGCCATGGACGGAAAGAGACCCAGTACTTC.

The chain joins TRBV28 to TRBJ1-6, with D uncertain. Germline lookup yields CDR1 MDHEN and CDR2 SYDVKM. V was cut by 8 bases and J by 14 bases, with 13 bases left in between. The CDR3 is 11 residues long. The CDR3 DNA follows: TGTGCCAGCGGCGGTGGTTTATCCCTCCACTTT. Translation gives CASGGGLSLHF. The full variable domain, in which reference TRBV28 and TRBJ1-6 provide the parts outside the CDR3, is DVKVTQSSRYLVKRTGEKVFLECVQDMDHENMFWYRQDPGLGLRLIYFSYDVKMKEKGDIPEGYSVSREKKERFSLILESASTNQTSMYLCASGGGLSLHFGNGTRLTVT.

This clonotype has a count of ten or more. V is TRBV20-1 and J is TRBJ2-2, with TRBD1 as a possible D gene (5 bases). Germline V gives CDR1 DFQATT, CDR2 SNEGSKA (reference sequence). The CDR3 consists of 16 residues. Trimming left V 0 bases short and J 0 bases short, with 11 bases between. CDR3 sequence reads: CSARDHRKANTGELFF. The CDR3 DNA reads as TGCAGTGCTAGAGATCACAGGAAAGCGAACACCGGGGAGCTGTTTTTT.

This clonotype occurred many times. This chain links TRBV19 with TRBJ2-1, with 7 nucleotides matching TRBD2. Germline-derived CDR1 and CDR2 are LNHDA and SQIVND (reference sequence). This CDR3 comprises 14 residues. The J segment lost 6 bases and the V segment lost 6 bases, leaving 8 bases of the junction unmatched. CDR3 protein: CASRPRAGTNEQFF. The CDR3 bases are TGTGCCAGTAGACCGCGAGCGGGGACCAATGAGCAGTTCTTC.

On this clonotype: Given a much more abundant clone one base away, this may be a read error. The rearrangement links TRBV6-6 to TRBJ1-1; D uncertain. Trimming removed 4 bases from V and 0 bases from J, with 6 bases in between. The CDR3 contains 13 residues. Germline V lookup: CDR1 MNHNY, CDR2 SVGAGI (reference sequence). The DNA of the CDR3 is TGTGCCAGCAGTTTCGTAATGAACACTGAAGCTTTCTTT. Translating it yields CASSFVMNTEAFF.

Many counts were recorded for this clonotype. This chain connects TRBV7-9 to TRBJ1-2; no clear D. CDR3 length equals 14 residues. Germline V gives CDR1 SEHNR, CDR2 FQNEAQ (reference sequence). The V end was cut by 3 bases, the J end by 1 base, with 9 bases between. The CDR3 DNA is TGTGCCAGCAGCTTTCGTGGGCTTAACTATGGCTACACCTTC. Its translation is CASSFRGLNYGYTF.

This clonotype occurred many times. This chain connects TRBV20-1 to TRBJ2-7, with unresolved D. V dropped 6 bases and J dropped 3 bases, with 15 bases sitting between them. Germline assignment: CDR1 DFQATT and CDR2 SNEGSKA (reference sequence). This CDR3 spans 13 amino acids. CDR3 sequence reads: CSAPRHPNYEQYF. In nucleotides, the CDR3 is TGCAGTGCGCCCCGTCACCCAAACTACGAGCAGTACTTC.

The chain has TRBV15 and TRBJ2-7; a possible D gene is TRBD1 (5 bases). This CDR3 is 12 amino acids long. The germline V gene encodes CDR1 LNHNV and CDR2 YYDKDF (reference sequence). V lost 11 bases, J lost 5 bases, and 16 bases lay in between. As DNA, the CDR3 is TGTGCCGCCGGTCAGGGAAGGAACGAGCAGTACTTC. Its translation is CAAGQGRNEQYF.

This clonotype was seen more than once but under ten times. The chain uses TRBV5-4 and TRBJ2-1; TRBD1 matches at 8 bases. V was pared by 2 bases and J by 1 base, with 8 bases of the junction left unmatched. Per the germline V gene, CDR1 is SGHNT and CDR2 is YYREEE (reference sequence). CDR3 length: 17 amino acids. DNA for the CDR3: TGTGCCAGCAGCTTACCGACAGGGGCTCGGTCCTACAATGAGCAGTTCTTC. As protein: CASSLPTGARSYNEQFF.

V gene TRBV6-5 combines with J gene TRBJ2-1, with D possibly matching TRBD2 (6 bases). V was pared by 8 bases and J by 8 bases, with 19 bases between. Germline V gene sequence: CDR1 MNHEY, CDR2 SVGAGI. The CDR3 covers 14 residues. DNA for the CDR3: TGTGCCAGCGGGTTGCGGGACCCTGGGGATGAGCAGTTCTTC. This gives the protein CASGLRDPGDEQFF.

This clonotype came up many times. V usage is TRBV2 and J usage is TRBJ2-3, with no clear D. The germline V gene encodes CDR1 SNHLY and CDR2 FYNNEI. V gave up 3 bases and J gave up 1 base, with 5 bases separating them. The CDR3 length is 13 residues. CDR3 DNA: TGTGCCAGCAGTGAGCGCCGCACAGATACGCAGTATTTT. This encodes CASSERRTDTQYF.

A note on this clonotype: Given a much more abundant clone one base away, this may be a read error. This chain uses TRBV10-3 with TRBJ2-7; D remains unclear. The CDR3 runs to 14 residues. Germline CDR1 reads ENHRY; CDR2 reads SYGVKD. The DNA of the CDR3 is TGTGCCATCAGTGAGTCTAAGCGAGCCTACGAGCGGTACTTC. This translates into CAISESKRAYERYF.

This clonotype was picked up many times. The CDR3 protein is CASRAGMNGELFF. In nucleotides, the CDR3 is TGCGCCAGTCGCGCGGGGATGAACGGGGAGCTGTTTTTT. This chain connects TRBV5-1 to TRBJ2-2, with D possibly matching TRBD2 (6 bases). Per germline, CDR1 SGHRS and CDR2 YFSETQ. This CDR3 is 13 amino acids long. Trimming removed 8 bases at V and 7 bases at J, with 15 bases between.

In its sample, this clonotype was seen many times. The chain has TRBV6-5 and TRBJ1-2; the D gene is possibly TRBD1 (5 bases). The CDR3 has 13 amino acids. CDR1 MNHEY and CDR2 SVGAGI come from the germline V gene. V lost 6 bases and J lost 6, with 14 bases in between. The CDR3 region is CASSPSARDGYTF. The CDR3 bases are TGTGCCAGCAGCCCTTCCGCCAGGGATGGCTACACCTTC.

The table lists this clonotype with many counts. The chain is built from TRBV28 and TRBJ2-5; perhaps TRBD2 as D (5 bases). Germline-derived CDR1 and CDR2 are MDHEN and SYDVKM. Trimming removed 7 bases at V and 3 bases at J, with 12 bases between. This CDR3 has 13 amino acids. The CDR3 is CASKVLDEETQYF. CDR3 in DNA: TGTGCCAGCAAGGTACTAGATGAAGAGACCCAGTACTTC.

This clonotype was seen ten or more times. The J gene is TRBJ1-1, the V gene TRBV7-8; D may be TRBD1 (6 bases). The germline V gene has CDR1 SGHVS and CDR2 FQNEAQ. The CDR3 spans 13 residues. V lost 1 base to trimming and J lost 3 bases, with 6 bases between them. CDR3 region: CASSLGTDTEAFF. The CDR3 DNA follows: TGTGCCAGCAGCTTAGGGACAGACACTGAAGCTTTCTTT. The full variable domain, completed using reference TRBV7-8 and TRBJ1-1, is GAGVSQSPRYKVAKRGQDVALRCDPISGHVSLFWYQQALGQGPEFLTYFQNEAQLDKSGLPSDRFFAERPEGSVSTLKIQRTQQEDSAVYLCASSLGTDTEAFFGQGTRLTVV.

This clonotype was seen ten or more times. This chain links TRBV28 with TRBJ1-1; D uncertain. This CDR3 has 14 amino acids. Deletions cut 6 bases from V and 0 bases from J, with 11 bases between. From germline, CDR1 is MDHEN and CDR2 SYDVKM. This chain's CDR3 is CASRTGGVNTEAFF. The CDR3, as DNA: TGTGCCAGCAGGACGGGCGGTGTGAACACTGAAGCTTTCTTT.

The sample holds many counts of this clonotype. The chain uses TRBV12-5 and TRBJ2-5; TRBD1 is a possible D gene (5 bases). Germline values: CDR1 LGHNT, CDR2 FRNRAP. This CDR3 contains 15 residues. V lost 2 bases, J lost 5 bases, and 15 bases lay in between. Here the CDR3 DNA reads TGTGCTAGTGGTTTGTGGGCAGGGCTGGGGGAGACCCAGTACTTC. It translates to CASGLWAGLGETQYF.

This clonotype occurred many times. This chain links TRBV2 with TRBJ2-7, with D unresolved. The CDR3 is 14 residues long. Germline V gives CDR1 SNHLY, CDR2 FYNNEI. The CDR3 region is CASREEGISYEQYV. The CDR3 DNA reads TGTGCCAGCAGGGAAGAAGGGATCTCCTACGAGCAGTACGTC.

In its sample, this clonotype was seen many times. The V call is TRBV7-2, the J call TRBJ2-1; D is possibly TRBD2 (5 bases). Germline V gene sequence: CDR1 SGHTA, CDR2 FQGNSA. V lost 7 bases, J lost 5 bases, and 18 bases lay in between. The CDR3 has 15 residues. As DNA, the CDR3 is TGTGCCAGCAACCGACCTGGACTTTTAAACAATGAGCAGTTCTTC. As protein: CASNRPGLLNNEQFF.

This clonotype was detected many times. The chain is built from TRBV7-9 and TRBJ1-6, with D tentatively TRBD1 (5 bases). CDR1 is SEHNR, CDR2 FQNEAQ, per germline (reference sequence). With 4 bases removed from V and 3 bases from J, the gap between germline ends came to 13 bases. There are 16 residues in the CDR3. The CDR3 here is CASSSIDSGYNSPLHF. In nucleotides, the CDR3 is TGTGCCAGCAGCTCAATTGACAGTGGCTATAATTCACCCCTCCACTTT. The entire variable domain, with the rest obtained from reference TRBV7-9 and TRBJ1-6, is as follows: DTGVSQNPRHKITKRGQNVTFRCDPISEHNRLYWYRQTLGQGPEFLTYFQNEAQLEKSRLLSDRFSAERPKGSFSTLEIQRTEQGDSAMYLCASSSIDSGYNSPLHFGNGTRLTVT.

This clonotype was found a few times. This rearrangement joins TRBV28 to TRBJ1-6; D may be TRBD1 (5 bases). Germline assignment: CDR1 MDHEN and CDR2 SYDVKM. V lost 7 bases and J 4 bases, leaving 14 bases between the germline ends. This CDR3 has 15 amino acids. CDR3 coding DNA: TGTGCCAGCACCCTTCGGGGACTTTATAATTCACCCCTCCACTTT. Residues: CASTLRGLYNSPLHF.

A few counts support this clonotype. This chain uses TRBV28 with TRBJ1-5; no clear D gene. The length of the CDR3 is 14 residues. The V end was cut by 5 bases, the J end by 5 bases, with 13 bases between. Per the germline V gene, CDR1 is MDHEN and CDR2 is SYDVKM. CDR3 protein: CASSRPSRHQPQHF. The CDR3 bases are TGTGCCAGCAGTCGTCCTTCTCGTCATCAGCCCCAGCATTTT.

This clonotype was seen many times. CDR3 protein: CASSLKGARLEAFF. The CDR3 DNA is TGTGCCAGCAGCTTAAAAGGGGCCCGTCTTGAAGCTTTCTTT. This chain joins TRBV7-6 and TRBJ1-1; maybe TRBD1 (5 bases). Between the trimmed V and J ends, which lost 2 bases and 7 bases, there was a span of 14 bases. Looked up from germline, CDR1 is SGHVS and CDR2 is FNYEAQ. This CDR3 is 14 amino acids long.

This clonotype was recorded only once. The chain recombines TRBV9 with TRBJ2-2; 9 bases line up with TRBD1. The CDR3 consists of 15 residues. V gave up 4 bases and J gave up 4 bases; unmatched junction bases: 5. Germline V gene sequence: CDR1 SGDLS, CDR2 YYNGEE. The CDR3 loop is CASSSGQGPTGELFF. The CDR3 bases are TGTGCCAGCAGCTCAGGACAGGGGCCCACCGGGGAGCTGTTTTTT.

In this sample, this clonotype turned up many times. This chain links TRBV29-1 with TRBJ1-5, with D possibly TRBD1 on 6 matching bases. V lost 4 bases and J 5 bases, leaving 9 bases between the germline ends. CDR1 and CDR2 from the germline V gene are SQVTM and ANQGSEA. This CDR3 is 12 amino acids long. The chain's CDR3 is CSVGGPDQPQHF. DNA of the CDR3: TGCAGCGTTGGGGGGCCGGATCAGCCCCAGCATTTT.

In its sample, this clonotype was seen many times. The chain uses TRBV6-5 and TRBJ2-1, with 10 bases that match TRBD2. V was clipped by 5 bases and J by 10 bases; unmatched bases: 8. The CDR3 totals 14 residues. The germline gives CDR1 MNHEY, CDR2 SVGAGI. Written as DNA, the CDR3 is TGTGCCAGCAGTCCGAGCGGGGGGGCTTGGGAGCAGTTCTTC. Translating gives CASSPSGGAWEQFF.

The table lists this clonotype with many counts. This CDR3 is CASSPDLPGANVLTF. The CDR3 nucleotides are TGTGCCAGCAGCCCCGATTTGCCTGGGGCCAACGTCCTGACTTTC. The chain links TRBV12-3 or TRBV12-4 to TRBJ2-6; D gene unclear. The CDR3 consists of 15 residues. Trimming removed 6 bases at V and 2 bases at J, with 11 bases between.

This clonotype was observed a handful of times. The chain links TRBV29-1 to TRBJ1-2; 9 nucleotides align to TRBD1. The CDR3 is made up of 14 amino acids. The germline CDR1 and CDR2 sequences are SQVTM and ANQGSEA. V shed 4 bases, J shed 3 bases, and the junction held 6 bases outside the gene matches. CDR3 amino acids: CSVVPGQGDYGYTF. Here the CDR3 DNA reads TGCAGCGTTGTTCCGGGACAGGGTGACTATGGCTACACCTTC.

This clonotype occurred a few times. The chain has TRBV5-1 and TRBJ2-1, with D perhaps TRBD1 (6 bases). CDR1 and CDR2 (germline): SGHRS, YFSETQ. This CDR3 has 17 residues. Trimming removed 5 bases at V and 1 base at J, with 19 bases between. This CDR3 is CASSSDLDRPSYNEQFF. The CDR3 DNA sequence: TGCGCCAGCAGTTCGGACCTAGACAGGCCTTCCTACAATGAGCAGTTCTTC.

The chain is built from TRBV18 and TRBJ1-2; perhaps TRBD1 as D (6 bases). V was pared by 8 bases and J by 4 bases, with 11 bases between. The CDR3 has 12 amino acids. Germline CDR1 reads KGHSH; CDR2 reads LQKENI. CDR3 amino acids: CASQQGSYGYTF. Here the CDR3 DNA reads TGTGCCAGCCAACAGGGAAGCTATGGCTACACCTTC.